The source of this T cell receptor beta chain is a study of blood T cell repertoires in COVID-19. Study-wide context: Samples came from the United States, Italy and Spain, spanning acute and convalescent COVID-19. PBMCs, B-cell-depleted T cells, or T cells were the source of the cDNA or gDNA that made up the material.

This CDR3 is 16 amino acids long. CDR1 MNHEY and CDR2 SMNVEV come from the germline V gene (reference sequence). Trimming took 3 bases from V and 2 from J; bases not matched to a gene: 3. Study processing details: Estimated nucleated cell counts came from reference gene primer amplification. Some clones are missing from TCRdb's copy, which holds only in-frame ones; the method was immunoSEQ multiplex PCR. The V and J calls and clone size are taken from that table; D and trimming were inferred from the DNA. The sample records 150,000 or so clones, around 67% being singletons. This receptor was obtained from a woman of 80 years or more with acute or convalescent COVID-19. J is TRBJ2-1 and V is TRBV27; 11 positions agree with TRBD2. Sequenced input: peripheral blood. The CDR3 reads CASSFDSGRAYNEQFF. The DNA for the CDR3 is TGTGCCAGCAGTTTCGATAGCGGGAGGGCCTACAATGAGCAGTTCTTC.